A single T cell receptor beta chain is shown here with its context. Its specificity is unknown. Template switching introduced a universal primer site, and the cDNA bore unique molecular identifiers. MiXCR, run by TCRdb on the 5' RACE reads, gives a single entry per CDR3 protein. Among 600,000 to 800,000 distinct CDR3 sequences listed, around 21% were seen once. This sample was taken from a study of identical twins. Study conclusions and caveats: There were fewer insertions in abundant cord blood beta clonotypes, but memory repertoires showed no such pattern. Among beta out-of-frame sequences, excess sharing between twins appeared weaker.

This same sample was also part of a study on T cells expressing NK-cell markers.

The receptor was derived from a woman aged 18 to 35 in good health. The sequenced material came from PBMCs.

The CDR3 reads CASSAPGNWLAVYEQYF. CDR3 bases: TGTGCCAGCTCAGCCCCCGGAAATTGGCTGGCGGTCTACGAGCAGTACTTC. This chain uses TRBV18 with TRBJ2-7; D is uncertain. Trimming stripped 5 bases from V and 3 bases from J, with 23 bases between. This CDR3 has 17 amino acids. Germline loops: CDR1 KGHSH, CDR2 LQKENI.